The T cell receptor (beta chain) described here comes from a study of post-analysis software for immune sequencing data. Findings and caveats of the study: For normalized Chao1 diversity, multiple sclerosis patients scored significantly lower than controls did. F-measure co-clustering was strong for batch-matched samples. Controls had lower frequencies than patients of 4 or 5 TRBV segments, which included TRBV5-6, TRBV5-1 and TRBV20-1.

This clonotype appeared once. Its target is not known. Trimming took off 6 bases at V and 11 bases at J, with 22 bases between the two ends. The CDR3 extends over 14 amino acids. In germline, CDR1 is MDHEN, CDR2 SYDVKM. Included in the TCR beta cDNA libraries were unique molecular identifiers. TCRdb called the PCR reads again in MiXCR, with one record for every CDR3 protein. Here the sample spans around 200,000 distinct CDR3 sequences, 29% being singletons. The chain has TRBV28 and TRBJ1-1; D may be TRBD1 (6 bases). This clonotype originated in a girl under 18 with multiple sclerosis. The sample consisted of blood. Here the CDR3 reads CASSSLGTRDVAFF. For the CDR3, the DNA is TGTGCCAGCAGCTCCCTCGGGACACGCGATGTGGCTTTCTTT.